Below are 23 T cell receptor beta chains sequenced from a single sample in a study of shared clonotypes between healthy human individuals. It was CD45RO-negative cells, positively selected for CCR7, that made up naive CD8 cells, with terminally differentiated effector memory CD45RA+ cells excluded. Measured with immunoSEQ multiplex PCR; TCRdb has only the in-frame clones, and not every one. Of roughly 890,000 clones listed, 80% to 95% are singletons. Input material: naive CD8+ T cells sorted from blood. These receptors were taken from a man aged 25-45 years in good health.

The genes are TRBV7-9 and TRBJ2-5, with D possibly matching TRBD1 (6 bases). The CDR3 length is 16 residues. Trimming removed 5 bases from V and 0 bases from J, with 16 bases in between. Germline lookup yields CDR1 SEHNR and CDR2 FQNEAQ (reference sequence). This chain's CDR3 is CASSITGRGHQETQYF. The CDR3, as DNA: TGTGCCAGCAGCATTACAGGGAGAGGGCACCAAGAGACCCAGTACTTC.

CDR3 sequence: CASSRGPLASYEQYF. The CDR3 DNA follows: TGTGCCAGCAGCCGGGGGCCCCTAGCGAGCTACGAGCAGTACTTC. The rearrangement links TRBV28 to TRBJ2-7, with D perhaps assigned TRBD1 or TRBD2 (6 bases each). Germline CDR1 MDHEN, CDR2 SYDVKM. V shed 6 bases and J shed 3 bases, with 18 bases lying between them. This CDR3 has 15 residues.

CDR3: CASSLAVDRVGETQYF. Here the CDR3 DNA reads TGTGCCAGCAGCTTAGCGGTGGACAGGGTGGGTGAGACCCAGTACTTC. The gene calls are TRBV7-9 and TRBJ2-5; 8 positions agree with TRBD1. Germline V gene lookup returns CDR1 SEHNR and CDR2 FQNEAQ (reference sequence). This CDR3 comprises 16 residues. With 0 bases clipped from V and 5 bases from J, the junction kept 8 bases outside the gene matches.

The V and J genes are TRBV27 and TRBJ2-7; D not resolved. V was clipped by 3 bases and J by 4 bases, with 10 bases between them. Germline V lookup: CDR1 MNHEY, CDR2 SMNVEV (reference sequence). This CDR3 comprises 13 residues. CDR3 region: CASSLGSMYEQYF. The CDR3 DNA reads as TGTGCCAGCAGTTTGGGGTCCATGTACGAGCAGTACTTC.

About this clone: This CDR3 fails to terminate in the conserved phenylalanine or tryptophan, so it likely reflects a read error. The limits of the CDR3 on the DNA are not certain, so only TCRdb's listed CDR3 is given. The chain joins TRBV21-1 to TRBJ2-4. TRBV21-1 counts as a pseudogene. The CDR3 is 12 amino acids in total, end residues counted. CDR3: CASSKSRGRSDL.

The V and J genes are TRBV27 and TRBJ2-1, with D maybe TRBD2 (6 bases). V was cut by 5 bases and J by 4 bases, with 21 bases left in between. CDR3 size: 17 residues. Germline lookup yields CDR1 MNHEY and CDR2 SMNVEV (reference sequence). This CDR3 is CASSPLGHAGIYNEQFF. CDR3 nucleotide sequence: TGTGCCAGCAGTCCCCTCGGTCACGCGGGGATATACAATGAGCAGTTCTTC.

The rearrangement links TRBV4-1 to TRBJ2-1; the match to TRBD1 covers 11 bases. The germline CDR1 and CDR2 sequences are MGHRA and YSYEKL. This CDR3 is 18 amino acids long. V lost 0 bases to trimming and J lost 3 bases; unmatched junction nucleotides: 7. The chain's CDR3 is CASSQEGQGALYYNEQFF. DNA for the CDR3: TGCGCCAGCAGCCAAGAAGGACAGGGGGCTCTCTACTACAATGAGCAGTTCTTC.

The V call is TRBV11-2, the J call TRBJ2-7, with D perhaps assigned TRBD1 or TRBD2 (5 bases each). Germline CDR1 SGHAT, CDR2 FQNNGV. V dropped 1 base and J dropped 3 bases, with 13 bases sitting between them. This CDR3 has 15 residues. The CDR3 nucleotides read TGTGCCAGCAGCTTAGTTGAGGGCGGACACTACGAGCAGTACTTC. Protein: CASSLVEGGHYEQYF.

The rearrangement uses TRBV6-5 and TRBJ1-2; TRBD1 is a possible D gene (5 bases). This CDR3 region has 16 residues. V was trimmed by 2 bases and J by 1 base, leaving 14 bases between them. Germline values: CDR1 MNHEY, CDR2 SVGAGI. The DNA for the CDR3 is TGTGCCAGCAGTTACGGCAATGGACAATTTAACTATGGCTACACCTTC. Its translation: CASSYGNGQFNYGYTF.

The rearrangement uses TRBV5-1 and TRBJ2-7; 11 nucleotides align to TRBD2. The germline CDR1 and CDR2 sequences are SGHRS and YFSETQ. Trimming at V came to 4 bases and at J to 5 bases, leaving 5 bases not matched to a gene. This CDR3 comprises 14 residues. The CDR3 protein is CASSQTSGVHEQYF. In nucleotides, the CDR3 is TGCGCCAGCAGCCAGACTAGCGGGGTCCACGAGCAGTACTTC.

CDR3 sequence reads: CANPTGERIYTF. For the CDR3, the DNA is TGTGCCAACCCAACAGGGGAACGCATCTACACCTTC. The chain carries TRBV2 and TRBJ1-2; 7 nucleotides line up with TRBD1. The CDR3 is made up of 12 amino acids. The V segment lost 10 bases and the J segment 10 bases; nucleotides outside the gene matches: 12. Germline V gene sequence: CDR1 SNHLY, CDR2 FYNNEI.

This chain connects TRBV11-2 to TRBJ2-7; D is ambiguous. V was cut by 3 bases and J by 2 bases, with 8 bases left in between. The CDR3 totals 13 residues. CDR1 and CDR2 (germline): SGHAT, FQNNGV. This CDR3 reads CASSFEDPYEQYF. In DNA form, the CDR3 reads TGTGCCAGCAGCTTTGAGGATCCCTACGAGCAGTACTTC.

The chain links TRBV7-8 to TRBJ2-2, with TRBD2 matching 9 bases. The CDR3 runs to 16 residues. Looked up from germline, CDR1 is SGHVS and CDR2 is FQNEAQ. After removal of 5 bases from V and 6 bases from J, the junction contained 10 bases not matched to a gene. The CDR3 region is CASSTPGLAFPGELFF. CDR3 DNA: TGTGCCAGCAGCACCCCGGGACTAGCTTTTCCCGGGGAGCTGTTTTTT.

The V and J genes are TRBV27 and TRBJ1-2; possible D gene TRBD1, 5 bases. This CDR3 spans 16 amino acids. Germline V gene data show CDR1 as MNHEY and CDR2 as SMNVEV (reference sequence). V was shortened by 0 bases and J by 3 bases, with 14 bases between the two germline ends. The CDR3 is CASSLSGAGTYYGYTF. Written as DNA, the CDR3 is TGTGCCAGCAGTTTATCGGGCGCAGGGACTTACTATGGCTACACCTTC.

This clone was observed a handful of times. The same CDR3 can be traced to other DNA sequences in this sample. DNA of the CDR3: TGTGCCAGCAGTGCAGGGACGGGAGCCTACGAGCAGTACTTC. The encoded protein is CASSAGTGAYEQYF. This rearrangement joins TRBV27 to TRBJ2-7; D is perhaps TRBD2 (6 bases). Germline V CDR1 and CDR2: MNHEY, SMNVEV (reference sequence). The CDR3 sequence is 14 residues long. V lost 5 bases to trimming and J lost 2 bases, with 13 bases between them.

DNA for the CDR3: TGCAGCGTTGAAGGAATGGACCCCGGGACTGGAACCTTC. Its translation: CSVEGMDPGTGTF. The genes are TRBV29-1 and TRBJ1-2, with D possibly TRBD1 on 5 matching bases. V lost 1 base and J 14 bases, leaving 20 bases between the germline ends. The CDR3 runs 13 residues. Germline V CDR1 and CDR2: SQVTM, ANQGSEA.

This chain connects TRBV28 to TRBJ2-1; D is unresolved. Germline CDR1 and CDR2: MDHEN and SYDVKM. The CDR3 length is 13 residues. Trimming cost V 6 bases and J 4 bases, with 10 bases left between them. In nucleotides, the CDR3 is TGTGCCAGCAGCCCCGAGCTTTACAATGAGCAGTTCTTC. It yields the protein CASSPELYNEQFF. The whole variable domain, remainder taken from reference TRBV28 and TRBJ2-1, is DVKVTQSSRYLVKRTGEKVFLECVQDMDHENMFWYRQDPGLGLRLIYFSYDVKMKEKGDIPEGYSVSREKKERFSLILESASTNQTSMYLCASSPELYNEQFFGPGTRLTVL.

This clone was recorded only once. The chain uses TRBV14 and TRBJ1-1; D is undetermined. The CDR3 sequence is 17 residues long. V was clipped by 2 bases and J by 0 bases, with 16 bases between them. Looked up from germline, CDR1 is SGHDN and CDR2 is FVKESK. The CDR3 nucleotides are TGTGCCAGCAGCCAAAACGGGCCGGAGTTCATGAACACTGAAGCTTTCTTT. It specifies CASSQNGPEFMNTEAFF. Based on the CDR3 plus reference TRBV14 and TRBJ1-1, the full variable domain is EAGVTQFPSHSVIEKGQTVTLRCDPISGHDNLYWYRRVMGKEIKFLLHFVKESKQDESGMPNNRFLAERTGGTYSTLKVQPAELEDSGVYFCASSQNGPEFMNTEAFFGQGTRLTVV.

In the case of this clone: A far larger clone is one nucleotide away, so this likely arose from a read error. Other nucleotide sequences from this sample produce the same CDR3. The V call is TRBV28, the J call TRBJ2-7, with D uncertain. The CDR3 extends over 11 amino acids. Germline V lookup: CDR1 MDHEN, CDR2 SYDVKM. V was shortened by 3 bases and J by 3 bases, with 3 bases between the two germline ends. The CDR3 DNA is TGTGCCAGCAGTTTCTACTACGAGCAGTACTTC. It yields the protein CASSFYYEQYF.

V usage is TRBV27 and J usage is TRBJ2-2, with D possibly called TRBD1 or TRBD2 (5 bases each). V lost 5 bases and J 1 base, leaving 14 bases between the germline ends. The CDR3 runs 16 residues. Germline CDR1 MNHEY, CDR2 SMNVEV (reference sequence). The CDR3 sequence: CASSTGTARNTGELFF. The CDR3 DNA is TGTGCCAGCAGTACTGGGACGGCGAGGAACACCGGGGAGCTGTTTTTT.

The rearrangement links TRBV13 to TRBJ2-7, with D unresolved. The CDR3 spans 15 residues. The V gene lost 2 bases and the J gene lost 0 bases, with 11 bases spanning the gap. Germline V gene sequence: CDR1 PRHDT, CDR2 FYEKMQ (reference sequence). The CDR3 here is CASSLISVNSYEQYF. DNA of the CDR3: TGTGCCAGCAGCTTAATCTCCGTGAACTCCTACGAGCAGTACTTC. Supplemented by reference TRBV13 and TRBJ2-7, the full variable domain reads AAGVIQSPRHLIKEKRETATLKCYPIPRHDTVYWYQQGPGQDPQFLISFYEKMQSDKGSIPDRFSAQQFSDYHSELNMSSLELGDSALYFCASSLISVNSYEQYFGPGTRLTVT.

This chain joins TRBV10-2 and TRBJ2-1, with TRBD1 as a possible D gene (5 bases). Germline CDR1 is WSHSY and CDR2 is SAAADI. CDR3 length equals 14 residues. The V end lost 6 bases, the J end lost 4 bases, and 13 bases lay between the germline ends. For the CDR3, the DNA is TGCGCCAGCAGCCACGGACAAGTATACAATGAGCAGTTCTTC. It translates to CASSHGQVYNEQFF.

The chain combines TRBV7-9 with TRBJ2-1; the D is unclear. This CDR3 is built from 16 residues. Germline V gene sequence: CDR1 SEHNR, CDR2 FQNEAQ (reference sequence). The V and J ends lost 5 bases and 2 bases respectively, with 16 bases between them. As DNA, the CDR3 is TGTGCCAGCAGCACGCTTCTAGTTGCGCCCTACAATGAGCAGTTCTTC. The encoded protein is CASSTLLVAPYNEQFF.